The next 21 T cell receptor beta chains were all read from a single sample in a study of blood T cell repertoires in COVID-19. Some clones are missing from TCRdb's copy, which holds only in-frame ones; the method was immunoSEQ multiplex PCR. The repertoire has more than 100,000 clones, approximately 89% of them found once; the top ten carry roughly 17%. Material for sequencing was peripheral blood. These TCRs come from a woman older than 75 in a cohort sampled during active COVID-19.

This chain connects TRBV7-9 to TRBJ2-3; tentatively, D is TRBD1 (5 bases). CDR1 is SEHNR and CDR2 is FQNEAQ in the germline V gene (reference sequence). Trimming shortened V by 5 bases and J by 2 bases, and 14 bases separated the two germline ends. CDR3 length: 15 residues. Written as DNA, the CDR3 is TGTGCCAGCAGCCCAAGGGGCGGTAACACAGATACGCAGTATTTT. It translates to CASSPRGGNTDTQYF.

The chain recombines TRBV5-1 with TRBJ1-1; TRBD1 aligns across 7 bases. With 4 bases clipped from V and 2 bases from J, the junction kept 8 bases outside the gene matches. Germline loops: CDR1 SGHRS, CDR2 YFSETQ. This CDR3 is 15 amino acids long. The CDR3 is CASSPIGTDNTEAFF. CDR3 nucleotides: TGCGCCAGCAGCCCTATCGGGACAGATAACACTGAAGCTTTCTTT.

The chain links TRBV5-1 to TRBJ2-1, with D unresolved. Germline V gene lookup returns CDR1 SGHRS and CDR2 YFSETQ. V lost 1 base, J lost 0 bases, and 8 bases lay in between. The CDR3 is made up of 15 amino acids. The CDR3 DNA sequence: TGCGCCAGCAGCTTGAATGCCGGCTCCTACAATGAGCAGTTCTTC. Translation gives CASSLNAGSYNEQFF.

V is TRBV6-2 or TRBV6-3 and J is TRBJ2-1; 7 bases are shared with TRBD2. J gave up 4 bases and V 5 bases, and 8 bases lay outside the gene matches. Germline V gene data show CDR1 as MNHEY and CDR2 as SVGEGT. The CDR3 covers 15 residues. Here the CDR3 DNA reads TGTGCCAGCAGTGGCCTAGCGGCCCTATACAATGAGCAGTTCTTC. Its protein is CASSGLAALYNEQFF.

V is TRBV6-4 and J is TRBJ2-7; D gene uncertain. Between the trimmed V and J ends, which lost 5 bases and 6 bases, there was a span of 14 bases. Germline V CDR1 and CDR2: MRHNA, SNTAGT. The CDR3 extends over 13 amino acids. The CDR3 region is CASSWIPPGEQYF. DNA for the CDR3: TGTGCCAGCAGTTGGATTCCCCCGGGCGAGCAGTACTTC.

The chain recombines TRBV3-1 (or the pseudogene TRBV3-2) with TRBJ1-4; 9 bases align to TRBD1. Trimming cost V 4 bases and J 3 bases; bases outside gene matches: 6. This CDR3 has 16 residues. From germline, CDR1 is LGHDT and CDR2 YNNKEL (reference sequence). The DNA of the CDR3 is TGTGCCAGCAGCCCCATGGGGACAGGGTCTAATGAAAAACTGTTTTTT. This sequence encodes CASSPMGTGSNEKLFF.

This clone was picked up a small number of times. The V gene is TRBV7-9, the J gene TRBJ1-2, with D tentatively TRBD1 (6 bases). This CDR3 comprises 16 residues. Germline V gene sequence: CDR1 SEHNR, CDR2 FQNEAQ (reference sequence). Trimming took 4 bases from V and 2 from J, leaving 17 bases between them. The DNA of the CDR3 is TGTGCCAGCAGCTCAGGGGTAGGGGCAACGAACTATGGCTACACCTTC. Its protein product is CASSSGVGATNYGYTF.

There are a few counts of this clone. The V call is TRBV28, the J call TRBJ1-5; maybe TRBD1 (5 bases). The ends were cut back, 3 bases at V and 3 bases at J, with 9 bases in the middle. The germline V gene encodes CDR1 MDHEN and CDR2 SYDVKM. The CDR3 consists of 14 residues. CDR3 bases: TGTGCCAGCAGTTTCTGGACAATCAATCAGCCCCAGCATTTT. Its translation: CASSFWTINQPQHF.

The V gene is TRBV19, the J gene TRBJ1-2; D gene uncertain. Germline CDR1 reads LNHDA; CDR2 reads SQIVND (reference sequence). Trimming pared 5 bases from V and 2 bases from J, leaving 9 bases between. The CDR3 runs to 13 residues. CDR3 nucleotides: TGTGCCAGTAGTGCGACGGGGAACTATGGCTACACCTTC. Translating it yields CASSATGNYGYTF.

The chain has TRBV4-1 and TRBJ1-3, with a tentative D call TRBD1 (5 bases). CDR1 MGHRA and CDR2 YSYEKL come from the germline V gene. CDR3 length: 16 amino acids. Trimming stripped 5 bases from V and 4 bases from J, with 18 bases between. The CDR3 region is CASSSRNRLSGNTIYF. CDR3 sequence (DNA): TGCGCCAGCAGCTCTCGGAACAGGTTGTCCGGAAACACCATATATTTT.

The J gene is TRBJ2-2, the V gene TRBV9; 9 bases align to TRBD2. The germline V gene encodes CDR1 SGDLS and CDR2 YYNGEE. V dropped 3 bases and J dropped 6; count of bases not matched to a gene: 12. CDR3 length equals 17 residues. For the CDR3, the DNA is TGTGCCAGCAGCGCGGGGGGGCTAGCGGGAATGGCCGGGGAGCTGTTTTTT. Protein: CASSAGGLAGMAGELFF.

The chain carries TRBV3-1 (or the pseudogene TRBV3-2) and TRBJ2-5; 8 bases line up with TRBD2. The CDR3 runs to 14 residues. Unmatched junction bases numbered 6, after V lost 4 bases and J lost 5 bases. Germline V gene sequence: CDR1 LGHDT, CDR2 YNNKEL (reference sequence). The CDR3 is CASSPRGGGETQYF. The CDR3 coding sequence is TGTGCCAGCAGCCCTCGGGGGGGCGGGGAGACCCAGTACTTC.

Worth noting for this clone: Other DNA sequences in the same sample also yield this CDR3. The chain couples TRBV7-9 to TRBJ2-1; TRBD1 is a possible D gene (6 bases). The CDR3 consists of 12 residues. V dropped 2 bases and J dropped 7 bases, with 6 bases sitting between them. The V gene's germline CDR1 is SEHNR and CDR2 FQNEAQ (reference sequence). CDR3 DNA: TGTGCCAGCAGCTTACAGGGGAATGAGCAGTTCTTC. It encodes CASSLQGNEQFF.

The chain recombines TRBV19 with TRBJ1-6, with 7 bases matching TRBD1. CDR1 and CDR2 from the germline V gene are LNHDA and SQIVND (reference sequence). With 9 bases clipped from V and 7 bases from J, the junction kept 6 bases outside the gene matches. The CDR3 extends over 13 amino acids. CDR3 sequence (DNA): TGTGCCAGCGGGGACAGCCAAAATTCACCCCTCCACTTT. Amino acids: CASGDSQNSPLHF.

This chain uses TRBV10-3 with TRBJ1-5; D is perhaps TRBD1 (6 bases). Germline V gene data show CDR1 as ENHRY and CDR2 as SYGVKD. Trimming cost V 2 bases and J 4 bases, with 12 bases left between them. CDR3 length: 15 residues. The CDR3 reads CAISEGGLVNQPQHF. CDR3 bases: TGTGCCATCAGTGAGGGGGGCCTGGTAAATCAGCCCCAGCATTTT.

This clone was counted once. V and J are TRBV6-6 and TRBJ2-1; D perhaps matches TRBD1 (5 bases). Looked up from germline, CDR1 is MNHNY and CDR2 is SVGAGI (reference sequence). The CDR3 runs to 12 residues. V dropped 6 bases and J dropped 6 bases, with 9 bases sitting between them. CDR3 nucleotide sequence: TGTGCCAGCAGACCTGGGGCCAATGAGCAGTTCTTC. This translates into CASRPGANEQFF.

The rearrangement links TRBV20-1 to TRBJ2-3; D unclear. The CDR3 has 11 amino acids. V lost 5 bases to trimming and J lost 5 bases, with 8 bases between them. Germline CDR1 is DFQATT and CDR2 is SNEGSKA (reference sequence). The CDR3 DNA sequence: TGCAGTGCTCCCGTTTTAGATACGCAGTATTTT. Amino acids: CSAPVLDTQYF.

J is TRBJ1-1 and V is TRBV7-2; D is unclear. The length of the CDR3 is 14 residues. The germline gives CDR1 SGHTA, CDR2 FQGNSA. V gave up 5 bases and J gave up 0 bases, with 10 bases separating them. CDR3 residues: CASSVPPVNTEAFF. The CDR3, as DNA: TGTGCCAGCAGCGTCCCTCCGGTGAACACTGAAGCTTTCTTT.

This chain links TRBV24-1 with TRBJ2-1; 7 positions agree with TRBD2. The junction had 2 bases not matched to a gene; V was cut back by 5 bases and J by 5 bases. The germline gives CDR1 KGHDR, CDR2 SFDVKD. The CDR3 is 13 amino acids. This CDR3 is CATSGAGDNEQFF. The CDR3 nucleotides are TGTGCCACCAGTGGTGCGGGGGACAATGAGCAGTTCTTC.

The J gene is TRBJ2-1, the V gene TRBV7-2; TRBD1 agrees at 8 bases. Germline V gene lookup returns CDR1 SGHTA and CDR2 FQGNSA. The CDR3 extends over 14 amino acids. Germline trimming cut 5 bases from V and 7 bases from J; bases unmatched to any gene: 7. In nucleotides, the CDR3 is TGTGCCAGCAGCCGCGGACAGGGTGGAAATGAGCAGTTCTTC. It is translated as CASSRGQGGNEQFF.

The chain is built from TRBV11-2 and TRBJ2-7; TRBD1 matches at 9 bases. The CDR3 contains 16 residues. The junction had 13 bases not matched to a gene; V was cut back by 5 bases and J by 5 bases. Germline values: CDR1 SGHAT, CDR2 FQNNGV. CDR3 in DNA: TGTGCCAGCAGCCCCGGACCGGGACAGGGATCCCACGAGCAGTACTTC. Translated, it gives CASSPGPGQGSHEQYF. The full variable domain, with the rest looked up from reference TRBV11-2 and TRBJ2-7, is EAGVAQSPRYKIIEKRQSVAFWCNPISGHATLYWYQQILGQGPKLLIQFQNNGVVDDSQLPKDRFSAERLKGVDSTLKIQPAKLEDSAVYLCASSPGPGQGSHEQYFGPGTRLTVT.